The 20 T cell receptor beta chains listed next were all sequenced from one sample in a study of cytomegalovirus exposure and HLA in healthy donors listed by TCRdb under 2017. The library relied on the immunoSEQ multiplex PCR assay. For the multiplex PCR, a mixture combining 60 forward primers for TCR Vbeta segments and 13 reverse primers for TCR Jbeta segments was used. The clones in this table, taken by TCRdb from immuneACCESS, are in-frame only. Not every clone is retained; where verified, under half of the shortfall comes from an unresolved V gene, and the cause of the rest is unknown. Here the sample has fewer than 350,000 clones; 70% to 90% occur a single time. 2% to 3% of the sample is held by the ten biggest clonotypes. The sequenced sample was PBMCs. These receptors all stem from a woman under 30 in good health and CMV-seronegative.

This chain links TRBV4-1 with TRBJ1-4; the D is unclear. The germline V gene has CDR1 MGHRA and CDR2 YSYEKL. This CDR3 region has 16 residues. Between the trimmed V and J ends, which lost 6 bases and 0 bases, there was a span of 14 bases. The CDR3 loop is CASSYGVAPTNEKLFF. The DNA for the CDR3 is TGCGCCAGCAGTTACGGGGTGGCTCCAACTAATGAAAAACTGTTTTTT.

V and J are TRBV6-6 and TRBJ2-7; possibly TRBD1 for D (5 bases). The CDR3 spans 14 residues. CDR1 and CDR2 from the germline V gene are MNHNY and SVGAGI (reference sequence). V dropped 6 bases and J dropped 1 base, with 13 bases sitting between them. DNA for the CDR3: TGTGCCAGCAGGGAAGACAGTGGGTCCTACGAGCAGTACTTC. It yields the protein CASREDSGSYEQYF.

This sequence joins TRBV14 and TRBJ1-1, with D possibly TRBD1 on 6 matching bases. Germline CDR1 is SGHDN and CDR2 is FVKESK. There are 14 residues in the CDR3. Trimming left V 0 bases short and J 4 bases short, with 9 bases between. The CDR3 DNA follows: TGTGCCAGCAGCCAAGAAAACAGGGCCACTGAAGCTTTCTTT. This translates into CASSQENRATEAFF.

This sequence joins TRBV18 and TRBJ1-1; the D is unclear. Germline CDR1 KGHSH, CDR2 LQKENI. The CDR3 contains 13 residues. V shed 6 bases and J shed 4 bases, with 12 bases lying between them. CDR3: CASSRPLSTEAFF. The CDR3 DNA is TGTGCCAGCTCGCGTCCTCTCTCCACTGAAGCTTTCTTT.

This clone was picked up one time. V gene TRBV7-9 combines with J gene TRBJ1-2, with 9 bases aligning to TRBD1. V dropped 4 bases and J dropped 4; count of bases not matched to a gene: 13. Germline CDR1 is SEHNR and CDR2 is FQNEAQ (reference sequence). The CDR3 extends over 17 amino acids. CDR3 in amino acids: CASSSGQGTLGSYGYTF. DNA of the CDR3: TGTGCCAGCAGCTCTGGACAGGGGACTTTAGGTAGCTATGGCTACACCTTC. Full variable domain (remainder filled in from reference TRBV7-9 and TRBJ1-2): DTGVSQNPRHKITKRGQNVTFRCDPISEHNRLYWYRQTLGQGPEFLTYFQNEAQLEKSRLLSDRFSAERPKGSFSTLEIQRTEQGDSAMYLCASSSGQGTLGSYGYTFGSGTRLTVV.

The gene calls are TRBV15 and TRBJ1-2; TRBD1 matches 7 bases. The CDR3 length is 12 residues. Per the germline V gene, CDR1 is LNHNV and CDR2 is YYDKDF (reference sequence). J gave up 8 bases and V 8 bases, and 8 bases lay outside the gene matches. DNA of the CDR3: TGTGCCACCGCCTACAGGGGACAGGGCTACACCTTC. It codes for CATAYRGQGYTF.

About this clone: The germline gene is not matched at one end of the junction; a read error may be the cause. This chain joins TRBV19 and TRBJ2-1; tentative D call: TRBD2 (7 bases). The CDR3 sequence is 15 residues long. In germline, CDR1 is LNHDA, CDR2 SQIVND (reference sequence). The CDR3 loop is CASSLDRGAHNEQFF. The CDR3 DNA reads TGTGCCAGTAGTTTAGACCGGGGGGCCCACAATGAGCAGTTCTTC.

The rearrangement uses TRBV27 and TRBJ2-7; 9 bases map to TRBD1. V was pared by 2 bases and J by 2 bases, with 13 bases of the junction left unmatched. The CDR3 extends over 18 amino acids. From germline, CDR1 is MNHEY and CDR2 SMNVEV (reference sequence). As DNA, the CDR3 is TGTGCCAGCAGTTTAGAGTTAGGAGGGACAGGGCCAACCTACGAGCAGTACTTC. This gives the protein CASSLELGGTGPTYEQYF.

The chain recombines TRBV9 with TRBJ2-3; D is undetermined. Trimming pared 2 bases from V and 2 bases from J, leaving 9 bases between. This CDR3 is built from 14 residues. Germline V CDR1 and CDR2: SGDLS, YYNGEE. The CDR3 region is CASSVMTYTDTQYF. CDR3 DNA sequence: TGTGCCAGCAGCGTTATGACTTACACAGATACGCAGTATTTT.

The J gene is TRBJ2-5, the V gene TRBV2, with TRBD1 matching over 7 bases. From germline, CDR1 is SNHLY and CDR2 FYNNEI. V lost 10 bases and J lost 4; bases outside the gene matches: 6. The CDR3 runs 12 residues. The CDR3: CAKANRGETQYF. The DNA for the CDR3 is TGTGCCAAAGCAAACAGGGGAGAGACCCAGTACTTC.

This chain links TRBV6-6 with TRBJ2-1; 13 bases match TRBD2. This CDR3 contains 16 residues. In germline, CDR1 is MNHNY, CDR2 SVGAGI (reference sequence). The V gene end was trimmed by 4 bases and the J gene end by 11 bases; junction bases not matched to a gene: 11. CDR3 nucleotide sequence: TGTGCCAGCAGTTCATCCGGGACTAGCGGGGCAATTAAGCAGTTCTTC. Its protein is CASSSSGTSGAIKQFF.

This chain uses TRBV12-5 with TRBJ1-4; weak D call: TRBD1 (6 bases). CDR1 and CDR2 (germline): LGHNT, FRNRAP. The V end was cut by 1 base, the J end by 2 bases, with 17 bases between. CDR3 length: 18 amino acids. Here the CDR3 DNA reads TGTGCTAGTGGTTTGGATCCGCCCGAAAGGGGGACTAATGAAAAACTGTTTTTT. This translates into CASGLDPPERGTNEKLFF.

V is TRBV12-5 and J is TRBJ1-5; D possibly corresponds to TRBD1 (6 bases). In germline, CDR1 is LGHNT, CDR2 FRNRAP. V was shortened by 9 bases and J by 1 base, with 13 bases between the two germline ends. This CDR3 has 14 amino acids. The CDR3 is CASNEGGSNQPQHF. The CDR3 DNA follows: TGTGCTAGCAATGAAGGGGGAAGCAATCAGCCCCAGCATTTT.

This sequence joins TRBV27 and TRBJ1-2, with D tentatively TRBD1 (5 bases). Per the germline V gene, CDR1 is MNHEY and CDR2 is SMNVEV (reference sequence). V shed 3 bases and J shed 8 bases, with 22 bases lying between them. The CDR3 extends over 16 amino acids. CDR3 sequence (DNA): TGTGCCAGCAGTTTTGGGGGGGAACGACCCAGCTTAGGCTACACCTTC. Amino acids: CASSFGGERPSLGYTF.

The V call is TRBV2, the J call TRBJ1-1; D is possibly TRBD1 (5 bases). Per the germline V gene, CDR1 is SNHLY and CDR2 is FYNNEI. The CDR3 covers 13 residues. Trimming removed 3 bases from V and 0 bases from J, with 5 bases in between. The CDR3 reads CASSDRVNTEAFF. As DNA, the CDR3 is TGTGCCAGCAGTGACAGGGTGAACACTGAAGCTTTCTTT.

This clone was observed once. The V and J genes are TRBV9 and TRBJ2-3; D possibly corresponds to TRBD2 (6 bases). Germline V gives CDR1 SGDLS, CDR2 YYNGEE. CDR3 length: 16 amino acids. V gave up 1 base and J gave up 0 bases, with 12 bases separating them. CDR3 residues: CASSVSGGVSTDTQYF. In nucleotides, the CDR3 is TGTGCCAGCAGCGTAAGTGGCGGGGTGAGCACAGATACGCAGTATTTT.

J is TRBJ2-1 and V is TRBV7-6; 7 bases agree with TRBD2. V gave up 5 bases and J gave up 3 bases; unmatched junction bases: 7. This CDR3 region has 15 residues. Germline V gene data show CDR1 as SGHVS and CDR2 as FNYEAQ. CDR3: CASSPMGTNYNEQFF. The DNA of the CDR3 is TGTGCCAGCAGCCCTATGGGGACTAACTACAATGAGCAGTTCTTC.

This rearrangement joins TRBV6-4 to TRBJ2-7; the D gene is possibly TRBD2 (5 bases). CDR1 is MRHNA and CDR2 is SNTAGT in the germline V gene. The CDR3 length is 15 residues. Trimming left V 4 bases short and J 3 bases short, with 16 bases between. The CDR3 DNA sequence: TGTGCCAGCAGTGTCGAGGGTCGTCTTGGCTACGAGCAGTACTTC. Translating gives CASSVEGRLGYEQYF.

In this sample, this clone turned up a few times. Other DNA variants within this sample encode the same CDR3. The V gene is TRBV2, the J gene TRBJ1-5; possible D gene TRBD1, 6 bases. The germline CDR1 and CDR2 sequences are SNHLY and FYNNEI. This CDR3 is 14 amino acids long. V dropped 4 bases and J dropped 5 bases, with 12 bases sitting between them. The chain's CDR3 is CASSGGQNYQPQHF. CDR3 in DNA: TGTGCCAGCAGTGGGGGGCAGAATTATCAGCCCCAGCATTTT.

The V and J genes are TRBV7-6 and TRBJ2-5; TRBD2 matches 7 bases. Germline CDR1 is SGHVS and CDR2 is FNYEAQ. There are 15 residues in the CDR3. Trimming cost V 4 bases and J 3 bases; bases outside gene matches: 8. CDR3 region: CASSSHLSGEETQYF. Here the CDR3 DNA reads TGTGCCAGCAGCTCCCACTTGAGCGGGGAAGAGACCCAGTACTTC.